This T cell receptor (beta chain) was identified in a study of regulatory T cells in long-lasting Graves disease. Overall study results and limits: Persistent disease samples used TRBV28, TRBJ1-2 and TRBJ2-5 preferentially.

Time point defined: newly diagnosed GD, antithyroid drugs for less than 3 months. Preparation of the TCR library used RNA extracted from PBMCs. Trimming removed 4 bases from V and 0 bases from J; junction bases left unmatched: 6. Germline assignment: CDR1 SGHDT and CDR2 YYEEEE. The CDR3 contains 17 residues. HTBI primers from iRepertoire and Arm-PCR of CDR3 regions yielded the TCR beta libraries. TCRdb independently ran MiXCR on the multiplex PCR reads; one entry per CDR3 protein. The sample shows a few hundred thousand distinct CDR3 sequences, roughly 12% of them seen only once. In regard to this clonotype: Its antigen remains unknown.

The data were also submitted as part of a second study, on T cells in Graves' hyperthyroidism and ophthalmopathy. That source adds: Blood samples included most of the expanded thyroid clonotypes exceeding 0.001. Ophthalmopathy and stable hyperthyroidism were told apart by a 13 V-J model.

The V and J genes are TRBV5-6 and TRBJ2-7; 14 positions match TRBD2. The clonotype was recovered from a woman in her late teens or twenties with Graves disease. Sequences were derived from peripheral blood mononuclear cells (PBMCs), sampled at new diagnosis, from a patient treated with antithyroid drugs. The CDR3 loop reads CASSLGLAGGASYEQYF. The CDR3, as DNA: TGTGCCAGCAGCCTAGGACTAGCGGGAGGTGCCTCCTACGAGCAGTACTTC.